Shown below are 27 T cell receptor beta chains from a single sample sequenced in a study of early T cells in non-severe SARS-CoV-2 infection. Via MiXCR, TCRdb re-called the 5' RACE reads, giving one row per CDR3 protein. The sample carries 55,000 to 70,000 distinct CDR3 sequences, 4% to 6% recorded once. Here the sequenced sample was whole blood, taken at baseline. The origin of the receptors is an adult who was a healthcare worker with PCR-confirmed SARS-CoV-2 infection or an uninfected control (not recorded which). The donor label of this sample is uncertain.

The sample holds many counts of this clonotype. This chain connects TRBV6-1 to TRBJ2-7; D is undetermined. The CDR3 is 11 amino acids. CDR1 and CDR2 from the germline V gene are MNHNS and SASEGT. V dropped 10 bases and J dropped 7 bases, with 14 bases sitting between them. CDR3 bases: TGTGCCACCACCCTTTCCTGGGAGCAGTACTTC. Its protein is CATTLSWEQYF.

This clonotype was recorded many times. The chain is built from TRBV10-2 and TRBJ2-3; 7 bases fit TRBD2. Unmatched junction bases numbered 10, after V lost 8 bases and J lost 5 bases. Germline-derived CDR1 and CDR2 are WSHSY and SAAADI. The CDR3 totals 14 residues. CDR3 loop: CASLPGLIGDTQYF. The CDR3 nucleotides are TGCGCCAGCCTCCCGGGACTAATAGGAGATACGCAGTATTTT.

This clonotype has just a few counts. CDR3 loop: CAIRTNQETQYF. In nucleotides, the CDR3 is TGTGCCATTAGGACTAATCAAGAGACCCAGTACTTC. The chain carries TRBV10-3 and TRBJ2-5; tentatively, D is TRBD2 (6 bases). Germline lookup yields CDR1 ENHRY and CDR2 SYGVKD. Trimming removed 9 bases from V and 2 bases from J, with 10 bases in between. The CDR3 totals 12 residues.

This clonotype was counted only a few times. The genes are TRBV23-1 and TRBJ1-2; TRBD1 is a possible D gene (5 bases). TRBV23-1 is known as an ORF, though its function is uncertain. V gave up 8 bases and J gave up 2 bases, with 12 bases separating them. This CDR3 contains 13 residues. CDR3 residues: CASGFDRNYGYTF. The CDR3, as DNA: TGCGCCAGCGGGTTCGACAGAAACTATGGCTACACCTTC.

This clonotype was counted a few times. Compared with germline, one end of the junction differs, possibly owing to a read error. V is TRBV10-2 and J is TRBJ2-5, with 12 bases aligning to TRBD2. CDR1 and CDR2 (germline): WSHSY, SAAADI. This CDR3 is 13 amino acids long. CDR3 sequence: CASSPSGGAYSSF. In nucleotides, the CDR3 is TGCGCCAGCAGTCCTAGCGGGGGGGCCTACAGTTCCTTC.

This clonotype occurred many times. This chain links TRBV6-5 with TRBJ2-3; TRBD2 agrees at 9 bases. This CDR3 spans 16 amino acids. Germline loops: CDR1 MNHEY, CDR2 SVGAGI. Trimming at V came to 3 bases and at J to 2 bases, leaving 6 bases not matched to a gene. CDR3 loop: CASSYGRGGPTDTQYF. In DNA, the CDR3 is TGTGCCAGCAGTTATGGGCGGGGGGGCCCCACAGATACGCAGTATTTT.

This clonotype was observed many times. The chain is built from TRBV20-1 and TRBJ1-2; D unresolved. CDR1 DFQATT and CDR2 SNEGSKA come from the germline V gene (reference sequence). Between the trimmed V and J ends, which lost 3 bases and 5 bases, there was a span of 10 bases. The CDR3 sequence is 12 residues long. Here the CDR3 DNA reads TGCAGTGCTAGTGATGGCGGTTATGGCTACACCTTC. Encoded protein: CSASDGGYGYTF.

This clonotype has only a few counts. The rearrangement links TRBV6-6 to TRBJ2-2; D is unclear. The CDR3 loop spans 12 amino acids. The V end was cut by 3 bases, the J end by 6 bases, with 5 bases between. Per the germline V gene, CDR1 is MNHNY and CDR2 is SVGAGI (reference sequence). The CDR3 bases are TGTGCCAGCAGTTATCATTCCGGGGAGCTGTTTTTT. Protein: CASSYHSGELFF.

This clonotype was detected ten times or more. V gene TRBV5-1 combines with J gene TRBJ2-7; D could derive from TRBD1 or TRBD2 (5 bases each). The V gene lost 4 bases and the J gene lost 5 bases, with 16 bases spanning the gap. Germline V gene sequence: CDR1 SGHRS, CDR2 YFSETQ. The CDR3 spans 14 residues. CDR3 DNA sequence: TGCGCCAGCAGCCCCAGGGACGGATATGACGAGCAGTACTTC. It is translated as CASSPRDGYDEQYF.

This clonotype was seen a single time. V is TRBV3-1 and J is TRBJ2-6; a possible D gene is TRBD2 (6 bases). Germline CDR1 is LGHDT and CDR2 is YNNKEL (reference sequence). V lost 1 base and J 2 bases, leaving 12 bases between the germline ends. The CDR3 spans 17 residues. This chain's CDR3 is CASSQGAGLAGANVLTF. CDR3 in DNA: TGTGCCAGCAGCCAAGGCGCGGGGCTGGCTGGGGCCAACGTCCTGACTTTC.

This clonotype was counted at least ten times. The V and J genes are TRBV13 and TRBJ1-1; possibly TRBD1 for D (6 bases). Germline V lookup: CDR1 PRHDT, CDR2 FYEKMQ (reference sequence). Between the trimmed V and J ends, which lost 5 bases and 1 base, there was a span of 14 bases. This CDR3 spans 15 amino acids. CDR3 bases: TGTGCCAGCAGCATCCCGGGACACACGAACACTGAAGCTTTCTTT. Protein product: CASSIPGHTNTEAFF.

There are many counts of this clonotype. The chain links TRBV11-2 to TRBJ1-1; maybe TRBD1 (6 bases). Germline V gene data show CDR1 as SGHAT and CDR2 as FQNNGV. With 5 bases removed from V and 4 bases from J, the gap between germline ends came to 17 bases. The CDR3 totals 15 residues. The CDR3 loop is CASSEPGASGTEAFF. The CDR3 nucleotides read TGTGCCAGCAGCGAACCAGGGGCGTCGGGCACTGAAGCTTTCTTT.

The rearrangement joins TRBV3-1 to TRBJ2-3; 8 nucleotides align to TRBD2. This CDR3 is 13 amino acids long. Trimming removed 4 bases from V and 5 bases from J; junction bases left unmatched: 2. The V gene's germline CDR1 is LGHDT and CDR2 YNNKEL (reference sequence). The CDR3 nucleotides are TGTGCCAGCAGCCCAGGGACTAGAGATACGCAGTATTTT. It codes for CASSPGTRDTQYF.

V usage is TRBV9 and J usage is TRBJ1-5; D gene uncertain. V was pared by 3 bases and J by 0 bases, with 10 bases between. Germline V gene data show CDR1 as SGDLS and CDR2 as YYNGEE. This CDR3 contains 15 residues. The CDR3 loop reads CASSEHGYSNQPQHF. The CDR3 region has the DNA TGTGCCAGCAGCGAACACGGATATAGCAATCAGCCCCAGCATTTT.

This clonotype was observed at least ten times. CDR3 residues: CASSSEHRNTEAFF. In DNA form, the CDR3 reads TGTGCCAGCAGCTCCGAACATCGGAACACTGAAGCTTTCTTT. This chain joins TRBV7-2 and TRBJ1-1; D call uncertain. CDR3 size: 14 residues. Germline values: CDR1 SGHTA, CDR2 FQGNSA. V was shortened by 4 bases and J by 1 base, with 10 bases between the two germline ends.

This chain connects TRBV11-3 to TRBJ2-3; 7 positions match TRBD1. Germline V CDR1 and CDR2: SGHNT, YENEEA. Trimming took 5 bases from V and 4 from J; bases not matched to a gene: 9. This CDR3 has 15 amino acids. CDR3 DNA: TGTGCCAGCAGCGCGAACAGGGGTAGTTCAGATACGCAGTATTTT. It yields the protein CASSANRGSSDTQYF.

In this sample, this clonotype turned up many times. The rearrangement joins TRBV6-6 to TRBJ2-7; 9 nucleotides line up with TRBD1. The V gene's germline CDR1 is MNHNY and CDR2 SVGAGI (reference sequence). Unmatched junction bases numbered 9, after V lost 6 bases and J lost 6 bases. There are 14 residues in the CDR3. The CDR3 DNA is TGTGCCAGCAGGCCGGGACAGGGATCGTTCGAGCAGTACTTC. This sequence encodes CASRPGQGSFEQYF.

The V gene is TRBV19, the J gene TRBJ2-5, with 9 positions matching TRBD1. From germline, CDR1 is LNHDA and CDR2 SQIVND (reference sequence). The CDR3 has 12 residues. This CDR3 is CAVGQGGETQYF. The CDR3 nucleotides read TGTGCTGTGGGACAGGGCGGGGAGACCCAGTACTTC. The entire variable domain, with the rest obtained from reference TRBV19 and TRBJ2-5, is as follows: DGGITQSPKYLFRKEGQNVTLSCEQNLNHDAMYWYRQDPGQGLRLIYYSQIVNDFQKGDIAEGYSVSREKKESFPLTVTSAQKNPTAFYLCAVGQGGETQYFGPGTRLLVL.

In its sample, this clonotype was seen many times. The rearrangement joins TRBV7-2 to TRBJ2-3; the D is unclear. CDR3 size: 14 residues. Per the germline V gene, CDR1 is SGHTA and CDR2 is FQGNSA. V was shortened by 2 bases and J by 6 bases, with 12 bases between the two germline ends. CDR3 nucleotides: TGTGCCAGCAGCTTAACCAGAGAGACGGATACGCAGTATTTT. This translates into CASSLTRETDTQYF.

The J gene is TRBJ2-3, the V gene TRBV10-1; 8 bases match TRBD2. The CDR3 is 16 residues long. Germline assignment: CDR1 WNHNN and CDR2 SYGVQD (reference sequence). J lost 5 bases, V lost 3 bases, and 10 bases had no gene match. The CDR3 is CASSEGWSGGGDTQYF. The DNA of the CDR3 is TGCGCCAGCAGTGAAGGTTGGAGCGGGGGTGGAGATACGCAGTATTTT.

This clonotype was recorded a few times. The chain employs TRBV28 and TRBJ2-7; perhaps D is TRBD1 or TRBD2 (5 bases each). Deletions cut 8 bases from V and 2 bases from J, with 10 bases between. Germline-derived CDR1 and CDR2 are MDHEN and SYDVKM. This CDR3 spans 12 amino acids. In DNA form, the CDR3 reads TGTGCCAGCCGGGACCAAGCCTACGAGCAGTACTTC. Translated, it gives CASRDQAYEQYF.

The rearrangement joins TRBV6-5 to TRBJ2-5, with D possibly TRBD2 on 5 matching bases. Germline CDR1 is MNHEY and CDR2 is SVGAGI. The length of the CDR3 is 13 residues. V was shortened by 5 bases and J by 5 bases, with 12 bases between the two germline ends. The CDR3 coding sequence is TGTGCCAGCAGTCGGGGTCCGGGTGAGACCCAGTACTTC. It yields the protein CASSRGPGETQYF.

This clonotype was counted at least ten times. The J gene is TRBJ1-2, the V gene TRBV7-8; 9 positions match TRBD1. This CDR3 is built from 15 residues. Per germline, CDR1 SGHVS and CDR2 FQNEAQ. V was pared by 5 bases and J by 6 bases, with 10 bases of the junction left unmatched. CDR3 coding DNA: TGTGCCAGCAGCATAAACGTAAGGACAGGGGATGGCTACACCTTC. It is translated as CASSINVRTGDGYTF.

Only a few counts were recorded for this clonotype. This chain links TRBV7-8 with TRBJ2-7; 7 positions match TRBD1. The junction had 14 bases not matched to a gene; V was cut back by 4 bases and J by 5 bases. Germline CDR1 and CDR2: SGHVS and FQNEAQ. The CDR3 length is 16 residues. The DNA for the CDR3 is TGTGCCAGCAGCTCCGCGACAGGGATTATTGCCGACGAGCAGTACTTC. Amino acid sequence: CASSSATGIIADEQYF.

About this clonotype: A read error may be the cause here, since a much bigger clone is one base away. This chain uses TRBV5-6 with TRBJ1-2, with D unclear. Trimming took 5 bases from V and 10 from J, leaving 15 bases between them. CDR1 is SGHDT and CDR2 is YYEEEE in the germline V gene. This CDR3 has 12 residues. This CDR3 reads CASSLLGNDYTF. DNA of the CDR3: TGTGCCAGCAGTCTTTTGGGTAATGACTACACCTTC.

This chain connects TRBV10-3 to TRBJ2-7; D could derive from TRBD1 or TRBD2 (5 bases each). CDR1 is ENHRY, CDR2 SYGVKD, per germline. CDR3 length: 16 amino acids. Trimming removed 6 bases from V and 4 bases from J, with 22 bases in between. The CDR3 sequence is CAIRGTGDPASYEQYF. CDR3 DNA sequence: TGTGCCATCAGAGGCACCGGGGACCCAGCTTCATACGAGCAGTACTTC.

The chain joins TRBV19 to TRBJ2-7, with 8 nucleotides matching TRBD1. The V gene end was trimmed by 7 bases and the J gene end by 4 bases; junction bases not matched to a gene: 15. This CDR3 has 16 amino acids. In germline, CDR1 is LNHDA, CDR2 SQIVND (reference sequence). The CDR3 coding sequence is TGTGCCAGTATGGGATTGGCCGGGACAGGAGGATACGAGCAGTACTTC. Residues: CASMGLAGTGGYEQYF.